Listed below are T cell receptor beta chains from one sample, sequenced in a study of T-cell memory formation after mild COVID-19. A single record per CDR3 protein comes from TCRdb applying MiXCR to the 5' RACE reads. There are hundreds of thousands of distinct CDR3 sequences in the sample; just under 20% occur only once, and under 25% lies in the top ten. What was sequenced was PBMCs or a T cell subset sorted from them (not recorded which). Every receptor here comes from a man aged 18 to 29 who had mild COVID-19 (a few samples of this study predate the infection). Cell type and time point are not known. CDR3s include the opening cysteine and the closing phenylalanine or tryptophan. The D gene is left open where the match is weak. Only some rows state a clone size, as once, few, many or a class for expanded clones.

DNA | CDR3 | J | D | V | size
TGTGCCAGCAGCTTCCTGAACACAGATACGCAGTATTTT | CASSFLNTDTQYF | TRBJ2-3 | . | TRBV7-9 | few
TGCAGTGCTACCCAAGTGCGCGGGGGGCCCGGATACAATGAGCAGTTCTTC | CSATQVRGGPGYNEQFF | TRBJ2-1 | TRBD2 | TRBV20-1 | many
TGCGCCAGCAGCTCTAGCGGGACCCAGTACTTC | CASSSSGTQYF | TRBJ2-5 | TRBD2 | TRBV4-1 | few
TGTGCCAGCAGACAGGGTTTGGGTTCACCCCTCCACTTT | CASRQGLGSPLHF | TRBJ1-6 | . | TRBV28 | .
TGTGCCAGCAGCCAAGTCGAGACCCAGTACTTC | CASSQVETQYF | TRBJ2-5 | . | TRBV3-1 | many
TGCAGTGGTCTAAGGTCCGGACAGATTGGGGTACCTGAAGCTTTCTTT | CSGLRSGQIGVPEAFF | TRBJ1-1 | . | TRBV20-1 | few
TGTGCCAGCAGCTTAGAAGTGGGAGAAGCTTTCTTT | CASSLEVGEAFF | TRBJ1-1 | . | TRBV7-9 | few
TGTGCCAGCACCCTGGGGGGGGGCGCACTCGATGAGCAGTTCTTC | CASTLGGGALDEQFF | TRBJ2-1 | . | TRBV6-2/TRBV6-3 | few
TGCAGTGCTAGAGATCGATTGGGGGGCCCCTACAATGAGCAGTTCTTC | CSARDRLGGPYNEQFF | TRBJ2-1 | . | TRBV20-1 | few
TGTGCCAGCAGACGCAATCCGGGGGGGCTCACAGATACGCAGTATTTT | CASRRNPGGLTDTQYF | TRBJ2-3 | TRBD2 | TRBV12-3/TRBV12-4 | .
TGTGCCACCAGCAGAGACGCTGCCTCAATCGGTGAAGCTTTCTTT | CATSRDAASIGEAFF | TRBJ1-1 | . | TRBV15 | few
TGTGCCAGCAGCCAAGATGGTCCCGGGGGACCCGGGGAGCTGTTTTTT | CASSQDGPGGPGELFF | TRBJ2-2 | . | TRBV4-2 | .
TGTGCCAGCAGTTCTTTGGGCCATTCTGGGGGTACGCAGTATTTT | CASSSLGHSGGTQYF | TRBJ2-3 | . | TRBV12-3/TRBV12-4 | .
TGTGCCAGCAGTCCCTCTTTCGGACAGCAAGAGACCCAGTACTTC | CASSPSFGQQETQYF | TRBJ2-5 | . | TRBV27 | few
TGTGCCACTTCACCAAGACAGGGTGAGCAGTTCTTC | CATSPRQGEQFF | TRBJ2-1 | TRBD1 | TRBV6-2/TRBV6-3 | few
TGCAGTGCTCATGAGGGTGCCTTCTCTGGAAACACCATATATTTT | CSAHEGAFSGNTIYF | TRBJ1-3 | . | TRBV20-1 | few
TGCAGCGAGACAGGGGGTTACAATGAGCAGTTCTTC | CSETGGYNEQFF | TRBJ2-1 | TRBD1 | TRBV29-1 | .
TGTGCCAGCAGGACATCTAGCGGGGGAGAGACCCAGTACTTC | CASRTSSGGETQYF | TRBJ2-5 | TRBD2 | TRBV27 | few
TGTGCCACCGCGTCCTCTGGACAGCCCTACGAGCAGTACTTC | CATASSGQPYEQYF | TRBJ2-7 | . | TRBV10-3 | few
TGTGCCAGCAGTTTTGGAAATAGCAATCAGCCCCAGCATTTT | CASSFGNSNQPQHF | TRBJ1-5 | . | TRBV12-3/TRBV12-4 | .
TGCAGTGCCGCGGGACTAGCTAACACCGGGGAGCTGTTTTTT | CSAAGLANTGELFF | TRBJ2-2 | TRBD2 | TRBV20-1 | few
TGTGCCAGCTCACCCCGCGGTCTCCTCAATGAGCAGTTCTTC | CASSPRGLLNEQFF | TRBJ2-1 | . | TRBV18 | few
TGTGCCAGCAGCCAAGACCTGACAACAACTAATGAAAAACTGTTTTTT | CASSQDLTTTNEKLFF | TRBJ1-4 | . | TRBV3-1 | .
TGCGCCAGCAGCGTAACAGGGGCGCCGGCTGCTTTCTTT | CASSVTGAPAAFF | TRBJ1-1 | TRBD1 | TRBV5-1 | few
TGTGCCAGCAGCCAAGATCGGGGGGGCACAGATACGCAGTATTTT | CASSQDRGGTDTQYF | TRBJ2-3 | TRBD2 | TRBV4-2 | many
TGCGCCAGCGGGGCAGACCAGGAACCGAACACTGAAGCTTTCTTT | CASGADQEPNTEAFF | TRBJ1-1 | . | TRBV5-1 | few
TGTGCCAGCAGCTCCCCCGACAGATTCAGCACAGATACGCAGTATTTT | CASSSPDRFSTDTQYF | TRBJ2-3 | . | TRBV5-8 | .
TGTGCCAGCAGCTCCCTAGCGGGGGGGATAGAGACCCAGTACTTC | CASSSLAGGIETQYF | TRBJ2-5 | TRBD2 | TRBV7-2 | .
TGTGCCAGCGGCCGGGACAGTAATTCACCCCTCCACTTT | CASGRDSNSPLHF | TRBJ1-6 | TRBD1 | TRBV7-2 | .
TGCGCCAGCAGCGTGGGACAGGGACTAGCGGGGGGGCATCTGAATGAGCAGTTCTTC | CASSVGQGLAGGHLNEQFF | TRBJ2-1 | TRBD2 | TRBV5-1 | .
TGTGCCAGCAGCTTTCGGACAGCTAGCTACGAGCAGTACTTC | CASSFRTASYEQYF | TRBJ2-7 | . | TRBV7-9 | .
TGCAGTGCTCTCCGGACAGGCACTGAAGCTTTCTTT | CSALRTGTEAFF | TRBJ1-1 | TRBD1 | TRBV20-1 | few
TGCGCCAGCAGCCAAGAGATAGCTAGCACAGATACGCAGTATTTT | CASSQEIASTDTQYF | TRBJ2-3 | . | TRBV4-1 | .
TGTGCCAGCAGTTTAACCGGGATTAGCACAGATACGCAGTATTTT | CASSLTGISTDTQYF | TRBJ2-3 | . | TRBV27 | many
TGCAGCGTGGCACGGGGGAGTGGCGACACTGAAGCTTTCTTT | CSVARGSGDTEAFF | TRBJ1-1 | . | TRBV29-1 | .
TGCGCCAGCAGCCGGGGGAATGAGCAGTTCTTC | CASSRGNEQFF | TRBJ2-1 | . | TRBV5-1 | many
TGCAGCGTACCCCGGGAGATTTCTCCGTTCTTC | CSVPREISPFF | TRBJ2-1 | . | TRBV29-1 | few
TGTGCCAGCAGCTCCCCACGTAGACAGGCCGGCTACACCTTC | CASSSPRRQAGYTF | TRBJ1-2 | . | TRBV7-9 | .
TGTGCCAGCAGCTTGGCCGAGAACACAGATACGCAGTATTTT | CASSLAENTDTQYF | TRBJ2-3 | . | TRBV5-5 | .
TGTGCCAGCTCACAAGGACAGCAGGGTGAGCAGTTCTTC | CASSQGQQGEQFF | TRBJ2-1 | . | TRBV18 | .
TGCAGTGCTGGACAGGACCACTCTGGGGCCAACGTCCTGACTTTC | CSAGQDHSGANVLTF | TRBJ2-6 | TRBD1 | TRBV20-1 | few
TGCGCCAGCAGCTTTGGCGGGGACAATGAGCAGTTCTTC | CASSFGGDNEQFF | TRBJ2-1 | . | TRBV5-1 | many
TGCGCCAGCAGCCGAACTAGCGGGACACAAGGGGAGACCCAGTACTTC | CASSRTSGTQGETQYF | TRBJ2-5 | TRBD2 | TRBV4-1 | few
TGTGCCAGCAGCTTGGTCGGCGGGGGAGGGGTAAATACGCAGTATTTT | CASSLVGGGGVNTQYF | TRBJ2-3 | TRBD2 | TRBV5-5 | few
TGCAGTGCTTTCAGGACAGGGGGCGATAACTATGGCTACACCTTC | CSAFRTGGDNYGYTF | TRBJ1-2 | TRBD1 | TRBV20-1 | .
TGCAGTGCTAGAGCACTCAAGAACACCGGGGAGCTGTTTTTT | CSARALKNTGELFF | TRBJ2-2 | . | TRBV20-1 | few
TGTGCCAGCAGCCCTTCGACAGGTCATAAATACTTC | CASSPSTGHKYF | TRBJ2-7 | . | TRBV7-9 | .
TGTGCCAGTAGCAGGGGGACTAGCAGAGATACGCAGTATTTT | CASSRGTSRDTQYF | TRBJ2-3 | TRBD2 | TRBV19 | few
TGTGCCAGCAGTGATGAGCTTTTCGATCAGCCCCAGCATTTT | CASSDELFDQPQHF | TRBJ1-5 | . | TRBV25-1 | .